This T cell receptor (beta chain) was captured by sequencing in a study of Ad26.COV2.S vaccination and SARS-CoV-2 variants. Study information: In the COV1001 trial, the donor was in the Ad26.COV2.S arm. Study-level findings and limits: While placebo recipients had lower spike-specific TCR breadth, vaccine recipients had more.

In the case of this clone: Antigen specificity is unknown.

Trimming at V came to 4 bases and at J to 6 bases, leaving 18 bases not matched to a gene. The CDR3 spans 17 residues. Germline V gene lookup returns CDR1 SGHVS and CDR2 FQNEAQ. Treatment defined: roughly 18 received Ad26.COV2.S at low or high dose, single or two shots; 5 received placebo; per-sample allocation not given. After the first vaccine or placebo injection, samples were drawn on day 63. Based in Boston, the donor was an adult of 18-55 years. Clones were read by immunoSEQ multiplex PCR, and TCRdb kept only the in-frame ones, dropping some. The data contain 500,000 or so clones, around nine tenths of them seen just once; the ten biggest clones take up 9.5% to 15%.

Sequences were derived from peripheral blood, sampled in a trial of Ad26.COV2.S vaccine versus placebo. V and J are TRBV7-8 and TRBJ2-7; 7 positions match TRBD2. This sequence was found in a person between 18 and 65 years old who received the Ad26.COV2.S COVID-19 vaccine or a placebo. CDR3 sequence (DNA): TGTGCCAGCAGCTACTCCCGAGCGGGACCCCTCAGTGGCGAGCAGTACTTC. It specifies CASSYSRAGPLSGEQYF.